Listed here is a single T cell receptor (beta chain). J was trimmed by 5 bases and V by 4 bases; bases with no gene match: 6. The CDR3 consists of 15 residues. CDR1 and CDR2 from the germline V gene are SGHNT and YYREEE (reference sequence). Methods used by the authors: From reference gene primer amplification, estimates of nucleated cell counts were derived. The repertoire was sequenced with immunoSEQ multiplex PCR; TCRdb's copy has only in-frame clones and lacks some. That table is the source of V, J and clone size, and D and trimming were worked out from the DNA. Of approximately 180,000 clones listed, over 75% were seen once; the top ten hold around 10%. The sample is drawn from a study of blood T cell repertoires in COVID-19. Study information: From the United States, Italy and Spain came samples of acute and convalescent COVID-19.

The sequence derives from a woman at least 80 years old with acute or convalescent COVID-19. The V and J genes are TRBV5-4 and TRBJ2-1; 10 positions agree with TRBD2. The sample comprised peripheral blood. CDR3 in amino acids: CASSPAGLANNEQFF. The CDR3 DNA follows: TGTGCCAGCAGCCCGGCGGGACTAGCGAACAATGAGCAGTTCTTC.